The next 10 T cell receptor beta chains were all read from a single sample in a study of cytomegalovirus exposure and HLA in healthy donors. The PCR ran on 60 Vbeta and 13 Jbeta primers. The method was immunoSEQ multiplex PCR; TCRdb's version includes in-frame clones alone and lacks a portion of them. The table shows around 150,000 clones, with about four fifths occurring only once. The specimen was PBMCs. These receptors were obtained from a woman between 45 and 65 years old in good health and CMV-seronegative.

CDR3 in DNA: TGTGCCAGCAGTCCCTGGCCTGCGAACACTGAAGCTTTCTTT. Translated, it gives CASSPWPANTEAFF. The chain combines TRBV6-5 with TRBJ1-1, with no clear D. This CDR3 is 14 amino acids long. The germline V gene has CDR1 MNHEY and CDR2 SVGAGI. Trimming took 5 bases from V and 1 from J, leaving 11 bases between them.

This clone came up once. The chain combines TRBV4-2 with TRBJ1-1, with 7 bases that match TRBD1. CDR3 length equals 15 residues. V lost 3 bases to trimming and J lost 2 bases; unmatched junction nucleotides: 6. Germline CDR1 and CDR2: LGHNA and YNFKEQ. CDR3 in amino acids: CASSHGDRVNTEAFF. In DNA, the CDR3 is TGTGCCAGCAGCCATGGTGACAGGGTTAACACTGAAGCTTTCTTT.

The chain employs TRBV7-9 and TRBJ2-3; 10 positions match TRBD2. The J segment lost 5 bases and the V segment lost 0 bases, leaving 8 bases of the junction unmatched. Germline values: CDR1 SEHNR, CDR2 FQNEAQ (reference sequence). The CDR3 runs to 17 residues. This CDR3 is CASSLAGLAGVVDTQYF. The CDR3 DNA reads as TGTGCCAGCAGCTTAGCGGGCCTAGCGGGGGTGGTAGATACGCAGTATTTT.

The V call is TRBV6-1, the J call TRBJ1-4, with a tentative D call TRBD1 (5 bases). In germline, CDR1 is MNHNS, CDR2 SASEGT. Deletions cut 9 bases from V and 7 bases from J, with 15 bases between. This CDR3 has 13 amino acids. CDR3 amino acids: CASRTVGGEKLFF. The CDR3 DNA follows: TGTGCCAGTCGGACTGTGGGGGGTGAAAAACTGTTTTTT.

The chain is built from TRBV15 and TRBJ2-1; 9 bases align to TRBD2. CDR1 is LNHNV and CDR2 is YYDKDF in the germline V gene (reference sequence). V was clipped by 1 base and J by 5 bases; unmatched bases: 0. This CDR3 has 14 residues. CDR3 loop: CATSRGLADNEQFF. The CDR3 coding sequence is TGTGCCACCAGCAGAGGACTAGCGGACAATGAGCAGTTCTTC.

The chain recombines TRBV10-3 with TRBJ1-1; 12 nucleotides line up with TRBD1. This CDR3 is 15 amino acids long. Per the germline V gene, CDR1 is ENHRY and CDR2 is SYGVKD. Germline trimming cut 6 bases from V and 7 bases from J; bases unmatched to any gene: 9. The CDR3 loop is CAISHGTGGVGEAFF. The CDR3 DNA reads as TGTGCCATCAGCCATGGGACAGGGGGCGTGGGTGAAGCTTTCTTT.

The rearrangement links TRBV7-6 to TRBJ1-5; TRBD1 matches 7 bases. Trimming cost V 5 bases and J 4 bases; bases outside gene matches: 5. CDR1 is SGHVS and CDR2 is FNYEAQ in the germline V gene. The CDR3 is 14 residues long. CDR3 sequence: CASSTGTANQPQHF. The CDR3 DNA sequence: TGTGCCAGCAGCACCGGGACAGCAAATCAGCCCCAGCATTTT.

This clone turned up a few times. The chain employs TRBV5-8 and TRBJ2-7, with D tentatively TRBD1 (5 bases). Germline lookup yields CDR1 SGHTS and CDR2 YDEGEE. The CDR3 has 16 residues. Trimming stripped 2 bases from V and 2 bases from J, with 17 bases between. CDR3 amino acids: CASSFGSETAPYEQYF. The DNA for the CDR3 is TGTGCCAGCAGCTTTGGCTCCGAGACAGCCCCCTACGAGCAGTACTTC.

This clone was found once. The chain carries TRBV6-5 and TRBJ1-1; D not certain. CDR3 length: 15 amino acids. The V gene's germline CDR1 is MNHEY and CDR2 SVGAGI. Trimming removed 8 bases from V and 10 bases from J, with 26 bases in between. The CDR3 coding sequence is TGTGCCAGCTCCTTATCCGGGGTACAAGGTGTTGGAGCTTTCTTT. Protein sequence: CASSLSGVQGVGAFF.

The V and J genes are TRBV5-6 and TRBJ1-2; D uncertain. The CDR3 has 14 residues. V lost 3 bases and J 7 bases, leaving 16 bases between the germline ends. Germline V gene lookup returns CDR1 SGHDT and CDR2 YYEEEE. CDR3 nucleotides: TGTGCCAGCAGCTCAGGACGAGGAGGGTCTGGCTACACCTTC. This gives the protein CASSSGRGGSGYTF.